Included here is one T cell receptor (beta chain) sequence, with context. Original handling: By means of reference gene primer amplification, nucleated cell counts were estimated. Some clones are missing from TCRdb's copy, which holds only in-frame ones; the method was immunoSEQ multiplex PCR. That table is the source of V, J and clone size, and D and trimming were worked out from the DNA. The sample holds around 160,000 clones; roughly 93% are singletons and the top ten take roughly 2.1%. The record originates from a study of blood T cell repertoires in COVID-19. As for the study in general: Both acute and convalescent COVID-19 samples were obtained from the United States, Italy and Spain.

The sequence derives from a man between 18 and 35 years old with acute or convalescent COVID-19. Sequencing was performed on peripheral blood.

The CDR3 loop is CASSLAETQYF. For the CDR3, the DNA is TGTGCCAGCAGCTTGGCGGAGACCCAGTACTTC. The rearrangement joins TRBV5-6 to TRBJ2-5, with D unresolved. The V and J ends lost 0 bases and 5 bases respectively, with 2 bases between them. The germline CDR1 and CDR2 sequences are SGHDT and YYEEEE. This CDR3 is 11 amino acids long. The full variable domain, rest sourced from reference TRBV5-6 and TRBJ2-5, is DAGVTQSPTHLIKTRGQQVTLRCSPKSGHDTVSWYQQALGQGPQFIFQYYEEEERQRGNFPDRFSGHQFPNYSSELNVNALLLGDSALYLCASSLAETQYFGPGTRLLVL.